The 10 T cell receptor beta chains presented below share a single source sample, sequenced in a study of control samples from healthy donors and cancer patients. TCRdb's copy holds only in-frame clones and misses some; the assay was immunoSEQ multiplex PCR. The sample records approximately 100,000 clones, roughly 84% being singletons. Sequencing used PBMCs. The receptors stem from a man aged 65 to 79 with lung cancer.

This clone was counted only a few times. The chain joins TRBV19 to TRBJ1-5; 7 bases match TRBD1. V lost 7 bases, J lost 3 bases, and 15 bases stayed unmatched. The CDR3 runs to 17 residues. Germline V gives CDR1 LNHDA, CDR2 SQIVND (reference sequence). The CDR3 DNA reads TGTGCCAGTAAGAATTTGGGAACAGGGGCTTACAATCAGCCCCAGCATTTT. Protein product: CASKNLGTGAYNQPQHF.

This clone occurred once. This chain connects TRBV4-1 to TRBJ2-3; D gene uncertain. The CDR3 contains 14 residues. Trimming removed 5 bases at V and 2 bases at J, with 11 bases between. Germline CDR1 is MGHRA and CDR2 is YSYEKL. CDR3 coding DNA: TGCGCCAGCAGCACTCCCGGGCTCACAGATACGCAGTATTTT. Translating it yields CASSTPGLTDTQYF.

The chain employs TRBV6-5 and TRBJ2-2; possibly TRBD1 or TRBD2 for D (5 bases each). Per the germline V gene, CDR1 is MNHEY and CDR2 is SVGAGI. V lost 6 bases, J lost 10 bases, and 15 bases lay in between. This CDR3 contains 13 residues. The chain's CDR3 is CASRGTGLSELFF. The CDR3 DNA reads TGTGCCAGCAGAGGGACGGGTCTCTCGGAGCTGTTTTTT.

This clone was recorded a few times. The chain's CDR3 is CASNPGGNQPQHF. The CDR3 nucleotides read TGTGCCAGCAACCCAGGGGGAAATCAGCCCCAGCATTTT. The chain has TRBV7-9 and TRBJ1-5; 7 bases match TRBD1. V shed 7 bases, J shed 4 bases, and the junction held 4 bases outside the gene matches. The CDR3 loop spans 13 amino acids. Germline V CDR1 and CDR2: SEHNR, FQNEAQ (reference sequence).

The gene calls are TRBV7-9 and TRBJ1-5; 8 bases map to TRBD1. This CDR3 is 17 amino acids long. Germline lookup yields CDR1 SEHNR and CDR2 FQNEAQ (reference sequence). Unmatched junction bases numbered 10, after V lost 3 bases and J lost 3 bases. The CDR3 DNA follows: TGTGCCAGCAGCTTCCAAAAACAGGGGGTCCTCAATCAGCCCCAGCATTTT. The encoded protein is CASSFQKQGVLNQPQHF.

The genes are TRBV24-1 and TRBJ2-5, with D maybe TRBD1 (6 bases). The CDR3 totals 13 residues. Germline CDR1 and CDR2: KGHDR and SFDVKD. V lost 6 bases, J lost 3 bases, and 10 bases lay in between. CDR3 DNA: TGTGCCACCAGTCGGTCAGGGGAAGAGACCCAGTACTTC. Translated: CATSRSGEETQYF.

In its sample, this clone was seen once. This chain joins TRBV6-1 and TRBJ2-1; 14 bases are shared with TRBD2. CDR3 length: 18 residues. Unmatched junction bases numbered 11, after V lost 2 bases and J lost 8 bases. In germline, CDR1 is MNHNS, CDR2 SASEGT. The CDR3 is CASSERPSTSGGADEQFF. The CDR3 DNA reads as TGTGCCAGCAGTGAACGACCCTCGACTAGCGGGGGGGCTGATGAGCAGTTCTTC.

The V gene is TRBV19, the J gene TRBJ2-1; 10 positions match TRBD1. Germline CDR1 LNHDA, CDR2 SQIVND (reference sequence). The CDR3 runs to 17 residues. Trimming took 3 bases from V and 0 from J; bases not matched to a gene: 5. The CDR3 DNA is TGTGCCAGTAGTATCGGACAGGGGGGGAGCTCCTACAATGAGCAGTTCTTC. It codes for CASSIGQGGSSYNEQFF.

The chain carries TRBV19 and TRBJ2-5, with 9 bases that match TRBD1. V shed 6 bases, J shed 5 bases, and the junction held 7 bases outside the gene matches. Germline V CDR1 and CDR2: LNHDA, SQIVND (reference sequence). The CDR3 runs to 14 residues. CDR3: CASRRTGDGETQYF. The DNA of the CDR3 is TGTGCCAGTAGGCGGACAGGGGATGGGGAGACCCAGTACTTC. Using reference TRBV19 and TRBJ2-5 for the parts outside the CDR3, the full variable domain is DGGITQSPKYLFRKEGQNVTLSCEQNLNHDAMYWYRQDPGQGLRLIYYSQIVNDFQKGDIAEGYSVSREKKESFPLTVTSAQKNPTAFYLCASRRTGDGETQYFGPGTRLLVL.

This sequence joins TRBV2 and TRBJ1-1, with D tentatively TRBD1 (6 bases). Germline V gene lookup returns CDR1 SNHLY and CDR2 FYNNEI. The CDR3 spans 14 residues. Trimming removed 6 bases at V and 1 base at J, with 12 bases between. As DNA, the CDR3 is TGTGCCAGCAGCTTTAGCAGGGGGAACACTGAAGCTTTCTTT. This translates into CASSFSRGNTEAFF.